The T cell receptor (beta chain) under discussion was sequenced for a study of CD8 T cells in Susac syndrome. This CDR3 is 11 amino acids long. Germline V lookup: CDR1 MNHEY, CDR2 SVGAGI. Between the trimmed V and J ends, which lost 4 bases and 6 bases, there was a span of 7 bases. cDNA came from around 0.5 to 1 ug RNA primed by random hexamers. TCRdb re-called the immunoSEQ multiplex PCR reads through MiXCR, storing one row per CDR3 protein. Among 250,000 to 350,000 distinct CDR3 sequences, about 85% were seen once, and the ten largest hold around 0.11%. The receptor's source is a human donor with multiple sclerosis. The chain is built from TRBV6-5 and TRBJ2-7; D unresolved. The sample consisted of CD8+ T cells from PBMCs. Written as DNA, the CDR3 is TGTGCCAGCAGTTCTCCGGGCGAGCAGTACTTC. This encodes CASSSPGEQYF.